This TCR beta chain was captured in a study of breast tumors, draining lymph nodes, adjacent tissues. This clonotype was counted at least ten times. The antigen is unknown. The CDR3 spans 14 residues. V was pared by 0 bases and J by 5 bases, with 3 bases of the junction left unmatched. Germline CDR1 reads SGHVS; CDR2 reads FQNEAQ. MiXCR was run by TCRdb on the multiplex PCR reads, yielding one entry per CDR3 protein. The sample has 150,000 to 200,000 distinct CDR3 sequences; around a third are singletons. Axillary draining lymph nodes of breast cancer patients supplied the node samples. Study-wide results and limits: Most tumor T cells seemingly derive from lymph node, then expand in tumor.

This sequence originates from a female donor with breast cancer. Some clones in this sample may be carry-over from other donors' samples. This rearrangement joins TRBV7-8 to TRBJ2-5; 7 bases agree with TRBD2. Sequencing was performed on axillary lymph node tissue. The CDR3 is CASSLAGGEETQYF. As DNA, the CDR3 is TGTGCCAGCAGCTTAGCGGGGGGGGAGGAGACCCAGTACTTC. Full variable domain (outside the CDR3, taken from reference TRBV7-8 and TRBJ2-5): GAGVSQSPRYKVAKRGQDVALRCDPISGHVSLFWYQQALGQGPEFLTYFQNEAQLDKSGLPSDRFFAERPEGSVSTLKIQRTQQEDSAVYLCASSLAGGEETQYFGPGTRLLVL.